This T cell receptor beta chain was observed in a study of blood T cell repertoires in COVID-19. In the study overall: The study drew acute and convalescent COVID-19 samples from the United States, Italy and Spain.

Germline CDR1 MNHEY, CDR2 SVGEGT. The CDR3 is made up of 17 amino acids. V shed 5 bases and J 3 bases; nucleotides not matched to a gene: 11. Libraries were prepared by immunoSEQ multiplex PCR; TCRdb keeps only in-frame clonotypes and omits some of them. The table lists under 110,000 clones, about 90% of them singletons. Sequencing was carried out using peripheral blood. The clonotype originates from a man aged 45-60 years with acute or convalescent COVID-19. The chain links TRBV6-2 or TRBV6-3 to TRBJ2-1; TRBD1 agrees at 9 bases. The chain's CDR3 is CASSTLILDRGYNEQFF. The CDR3 DNA is TGTGCCAGCAGTACCCTAATACTGGACAGGGGCTACAATGAGCAGTTCTTC.